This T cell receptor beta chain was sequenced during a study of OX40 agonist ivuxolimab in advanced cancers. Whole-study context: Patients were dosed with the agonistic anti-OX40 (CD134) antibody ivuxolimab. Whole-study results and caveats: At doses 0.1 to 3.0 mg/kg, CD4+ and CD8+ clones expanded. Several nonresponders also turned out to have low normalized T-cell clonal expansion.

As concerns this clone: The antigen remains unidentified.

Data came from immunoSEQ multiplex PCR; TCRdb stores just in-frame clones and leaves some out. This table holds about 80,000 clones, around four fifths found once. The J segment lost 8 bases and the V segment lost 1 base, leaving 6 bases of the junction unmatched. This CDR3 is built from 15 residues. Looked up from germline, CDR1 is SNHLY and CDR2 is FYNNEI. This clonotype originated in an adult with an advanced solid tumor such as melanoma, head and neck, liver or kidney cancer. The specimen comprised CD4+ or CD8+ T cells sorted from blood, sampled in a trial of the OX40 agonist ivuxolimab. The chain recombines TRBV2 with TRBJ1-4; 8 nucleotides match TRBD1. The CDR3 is CASSEGTGQLEKLFF. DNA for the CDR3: TGTGCCAGCAGTGAAGGGACAGGGCAACTCGAAAAACTGTTTTTT.